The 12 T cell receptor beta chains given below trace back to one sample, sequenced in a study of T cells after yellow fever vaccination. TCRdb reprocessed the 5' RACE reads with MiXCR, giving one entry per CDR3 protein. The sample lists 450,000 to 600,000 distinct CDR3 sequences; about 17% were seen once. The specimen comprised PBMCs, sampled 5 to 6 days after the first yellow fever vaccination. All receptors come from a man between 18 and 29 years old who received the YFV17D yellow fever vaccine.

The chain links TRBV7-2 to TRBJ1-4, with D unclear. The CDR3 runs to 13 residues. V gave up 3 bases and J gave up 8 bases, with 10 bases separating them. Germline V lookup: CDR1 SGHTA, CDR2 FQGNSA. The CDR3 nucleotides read TGTGCCAGCAGCTTCCGGGTGTACGAAAAACTGTTTTTT. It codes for CASSFRVYEKLFF.

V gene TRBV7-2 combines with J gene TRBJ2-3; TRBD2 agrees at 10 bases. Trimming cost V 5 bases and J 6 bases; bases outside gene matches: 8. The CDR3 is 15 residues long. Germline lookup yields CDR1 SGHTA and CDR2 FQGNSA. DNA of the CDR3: TGTGCCAGCAGCAAGTTAGCGGGGGGCGGTGATACGCAGTATTTT. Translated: CASSKLAGGGDTQYF.

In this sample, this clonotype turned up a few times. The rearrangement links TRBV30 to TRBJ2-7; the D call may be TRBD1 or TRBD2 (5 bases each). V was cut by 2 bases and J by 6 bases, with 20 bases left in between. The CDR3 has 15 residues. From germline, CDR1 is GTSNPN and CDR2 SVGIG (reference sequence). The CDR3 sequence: CAWSRRDRNAGEQYF. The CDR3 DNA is TGTGCCTGGAGTCGACGGGACCGAAACGCCGGCGAGCAGTACTTC.

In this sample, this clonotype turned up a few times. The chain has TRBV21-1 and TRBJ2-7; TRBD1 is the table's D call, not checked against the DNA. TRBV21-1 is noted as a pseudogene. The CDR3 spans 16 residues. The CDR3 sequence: CASSAETGILLDEQYV. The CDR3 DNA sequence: TGTGCCAGCAGCGCCGAGACAGGGATACTCCTAGACGAGCAGTACGTC.

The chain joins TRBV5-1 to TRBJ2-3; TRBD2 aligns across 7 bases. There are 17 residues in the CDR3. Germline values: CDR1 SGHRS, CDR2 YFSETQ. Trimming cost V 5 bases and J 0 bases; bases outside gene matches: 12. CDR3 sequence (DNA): TGCGCCAGCAGTGCGGGACTATACGGGGTGAGCACAGATACGCAGTATTTT. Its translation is CASSAGLYGVSTDTQYF.

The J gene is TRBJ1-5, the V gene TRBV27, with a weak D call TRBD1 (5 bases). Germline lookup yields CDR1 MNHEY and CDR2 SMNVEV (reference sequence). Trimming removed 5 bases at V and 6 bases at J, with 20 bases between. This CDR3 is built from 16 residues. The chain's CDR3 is CASSPPCEGMGQPQHF. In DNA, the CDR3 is TGTGCCAGCAGTCCCCCATGTGAGGGGATGGGTCAGCCCCAGCATTTT.

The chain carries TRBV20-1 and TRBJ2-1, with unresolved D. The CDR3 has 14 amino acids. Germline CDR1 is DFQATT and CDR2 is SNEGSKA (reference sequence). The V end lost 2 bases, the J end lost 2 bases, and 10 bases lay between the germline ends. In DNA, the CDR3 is TGCAGTGCTAGAACAGATCCCACCTACAATGAGCAGTTCTTC. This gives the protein CSARTDPTYNEQFF.

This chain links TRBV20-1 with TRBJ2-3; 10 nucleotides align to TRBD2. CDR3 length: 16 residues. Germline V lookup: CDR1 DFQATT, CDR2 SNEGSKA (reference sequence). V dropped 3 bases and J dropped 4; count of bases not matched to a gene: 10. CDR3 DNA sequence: TGCAGTGCTAGGAAACCTGGACTAGCGGCGGCAGATACGCAGTATTTT. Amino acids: CSARKPGLAAADTQYF.

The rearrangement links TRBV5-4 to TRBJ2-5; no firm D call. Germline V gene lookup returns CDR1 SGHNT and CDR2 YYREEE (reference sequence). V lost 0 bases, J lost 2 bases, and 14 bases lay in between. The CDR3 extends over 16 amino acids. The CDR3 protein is CASSLAEPSLQETQYF. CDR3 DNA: TGTGCCAGCAGCTTGGCGGAGCCCTCCTTACAAGAGACCCAGTACTTC.

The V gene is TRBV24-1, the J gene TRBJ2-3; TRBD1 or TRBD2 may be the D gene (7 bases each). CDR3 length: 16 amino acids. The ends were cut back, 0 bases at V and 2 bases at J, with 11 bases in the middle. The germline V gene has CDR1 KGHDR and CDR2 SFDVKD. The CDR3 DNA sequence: TGTGCCACCAGTGATTTGCCAGGGGGGGCCACAGATACGCAGTATTTT. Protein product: CATSDLPGGATDTQYF.

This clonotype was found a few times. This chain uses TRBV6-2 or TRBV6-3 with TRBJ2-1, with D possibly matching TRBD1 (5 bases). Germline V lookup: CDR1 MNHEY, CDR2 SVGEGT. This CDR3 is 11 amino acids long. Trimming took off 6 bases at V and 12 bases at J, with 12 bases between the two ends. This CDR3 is CASSAQGGQFF. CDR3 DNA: TGTGCCAGCAGCGCTCAGGGTGGGCAGTTCTTC.

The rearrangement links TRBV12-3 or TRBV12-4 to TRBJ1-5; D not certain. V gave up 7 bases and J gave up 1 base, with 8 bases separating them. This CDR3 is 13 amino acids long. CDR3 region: CASKLGSNQPQHF. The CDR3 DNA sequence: TGTGCCAGCAAATTGGGGAGCAATCAGCCCCAGCATTTT.